The 26 T cell receptor beta chains below all came from one sample that was sequenced in a study of T cell responses to AZD1222 COVID-19 vaccine. TCRdb's table, derived via immunoSEQ multiplex PCR, lists solely in-frame clones and lacks some. The sample has around 200,000 clones; roughly 91% are singletons. Sequences were derived from peripheral blood, sampled 28 days after the second AZD1222 dose. Every receptor here comes from an adult who received the AZD1222 COVID-19 vaccine.

V and J are TRBV7-9 and TRBJ1-3; D is unresolved. CDR1 SEHNR and CDR2 FQNEAQ come from the germline V gene (reference sequence). Trimming stripped 5 bases from V and 6 bases from J, with 11 bases between. The CDR3 has 13 residues. This CDR3 reads CASSPSVPNTIYF. CDR3 nucleotides: TGTGCCAGCAGCCCCTCCGTCCCAAACACCATATATTTT.

The rearrangement links TRBV19 to TRBJ2-1; 7 bases fit TRBD1. The CDR3 length is 14 residues. The junction had 3 bases not matched to a gene; V was cut back by 5 bases and J by 2 bases. Germline V CDR1 and CDR2: LNHDA, SQIVND (reference sequence). CDR3 sequence (DNA): TGTGCCAGTAGTGTCGGGACAGCCTACAATGAGCAGTTCTTC. Protein product: CASSVGTAYNEQFF.

The chain links TRBV30 to TRBJ2-7; D unresolved. Per the germline V gene, CDR1 is GTSNPN and CDR2 is SVGIG (reference sequence). The V gene lost 0 bases and the J gene lost 3 bases, with 6 bases spanning the gap. The CDR3 consists of 12 residues. This CDR3 is CAWSVMGYEQYF. The DNA of the CDR3 is TGTGCCTGGAGTGTCATGGGCTACGAGCAGTACTTC.

The rearrangement joins TRBV3-1 (or the pseudogene TRBV3-2) to TRBJ1-2, with 7 bases lining up with TRBD1. This CDR3 contains 14 residues. From germline, CDR1 is LGHDT and CDR2 YNNKEL (reference sequence). V dropped 0 bases and J dropped 3; count of bases not matched to a gene: 1. CDR3 bases: TGTGCCAGCAGCCAAGAGACAGGGCACTATGGCTACACCTTC. Amino acid sequence: CASSQETGHYGYTF.

The rearrangement uses TRBV19 and TRBJ1-3; D is undetermined. The CDR3 sequence is 13 residues long. Per the germline V gene, CDR1 is LNHDA and CDR2 is SQIVND (reference sequence). Trimming removed 1 base at V and 2 bases at J, with 3 bases between. The CDR3 spells CASSIGTGNTIYF. The CDR3 DNA is TGTGCCAGTAGTATAGGTACTGGAAACACCATATATTTT. The variable domain in full, completed from reference TRBV19 and TRBJ1-3, reads DGGITQSPKYLFRKEGQNVTLSCEQNLNHDAMYWYRQDPGQGLRLIYYSQIVNDFQKGDIAEGYSVSREKKESFPLTVTSAQKNPTAFYLCASSIGTGNTIYFGEGSWLTVV.

The gene calls are TRBV24-1 and TRBJ1-2; 7 positions agree with TRBD1. Trimming removed 9 bases from V and 4 bases from J; junction bases left unmatched: 10. Germline values: CDR1 KGHDR, CDR2 SFDVKD. This CDR3 spans 14 amino acids. For the CDR3, the DNA is TGTGCCACCGGGGCTCGACAGGGAGGCTATGGCTACACCTTC. Protein sequence: CATGARQGGYGYTF.

The V gene is TRBV28, the J gene TRBJ1-1; the match to TRBD1 covers 10 bases. The CDR3 consists of 18 residues. In germline, CDR1 is MDHEN, CDR2 SYDVKM. Unmatched junction bases numbered 11, after V lost 3 bases and J lost 1 base. The CDR3 DNA sequence: TGTGCCAGCAGTTTTCTTCTTGGGACAGGGGTGGGGAACACTGAAGCTTTCTTT. Translation gives CASSFLLGTGVGNTEAFF.

This CDR3 reads CASSSVTGEPYNEQFF. DNA for the CDR3: TGTGCCAGCAGCTCAGTGACGGGAGAGCCTTACAATGAGCAGTTCTTC. The chain combines TRBV7-2 with TRBJ2-1, with a weak D call TRBD2 (6 bases). Germline V gene sequence: CDR1 SGHTA, CDR2 FQGNSA. CDR3 length equals 16 residues. Trimming shortened V by 4 bases and J by 4 bases, and 17 bases separated the two germline ends.

In its sample, this clone was seen once. The chain has TRBV18 and TRBJ2-7; a possible D gene is TRBD1 (5 bases). Per germline, CDR1 KGHSH and CDR2 LQKENI. The V end lost 5 bases, the J end lost 1 base, and 9 bases lay between the germline ends. The CDR3 is made up of 13 amino acids. The chain's CDR3 is CASSGASSYEQYF. The CDR3 DNA is TGTGCCAGCTCAGGGGCCTCGTCCTACGAGCAGTACTTC.

The genes are TRBV11-1 and TRBJ2-5; TRBD2 matches 11 bases. V lost 5 bases, J lost 7 bases, and 9 bases stayed unmatched. The CDR3 sequence is 15 residues long. CDR1 is SGHAT and CDR2 is FQDESV in the germline V gene (reference sequence). The CDR3 nucleotides are TGTGCCAGCAGCCCTACGACTAGCGGGACCGGGACCCAGTACTTC. This translates into CASSPTTSGTGTQYF.

The chain uses TRBV28 and TRBJ2-1, with 10 bases fitting TRBD2. Germline V lookup: CDR1 MDHEN, CDR2 SYDVKM. V dropped 2 bases and J dropped 7; count of bases not matched to a gene: 2. The CDR3 runs to 14 residues. CDR3 loop: CASSLLAGENEQFF. DNA of the CDR3: TGTGCCAGCAGTTTACTAGCGGGAGAGAATGAGCAGTTCTTC.

This sequence joins TRBV28 and TRBJ1-4, with D hard to call. Germline V gene lookup returns CDR1 MDHEN and CDR2 SYDVKM. Trimming left V 4 bases short and J 8 bases short, with 11 bases between. The CDR3 has 13 amino acids. This CDR3 reads CASSSVPEEKLFF. The CDR3, as DNA: TGTGCCAGCAGTTCAGTCCCGGAGGAAAAACTGTTTTTT.

V gene TRBV28 combines with J gene TRBJ1-1, with 8 positions matching TRBD1. V trimming: 6 bases; J trimming: 0 bases; junction bases outside the gene matches: 3. The CDR3 is 14 residues long. The germline V gene encodes CDR1 MDHEN and CDR2 SYDVKM. CDR3 protein: CASRKDRVNTEAFF. As DNA, the CDR3 is TGTGCCAGCAGAAAGGACAGGGTGAACACTGAAGCTTTCTTT. Drawing the rest from reference TRBV28 and TRBJ1-1, the complete variable domain is DVKVTQSSRYLVKRTGEKVFLECVQDMDHENMFWYRQDPGLGLRLIYFSYDVKMKEKGDIPEGYSVSREKKERFSLILESASTNQTSMYLCASRKDRVNTEAFFGQGTRLTVV.

CDR3 bases: TGTGCCAGCTCAAAAGGGGGGGATCAAGAGACCCAGTACTTC. Its translation: CASSKGGDQETQYF. This chain links TRBV18 with TRBJ2-5, with D perhaps matching TRBD2 (7 bases). Trimming shortened V by 5 bases and J by 2 bases, and 12 bases separated the two germline ends. This CDR3 has 14 amino acids. Germline CDR1 KGHSH, CDR2 LQKENI.

The chain joins TRBV7-3 to TRBJ2-1; 7 bases line up with TRBD1. Germline CDR1 is SGHTA and CDR2 is FQGTGA. This CDR3 spans 11 amino acids. Trimming removed 3 bases from V and 10 bases from J; junction bases left unmatched: 0. CDR3 in DNA: TGTGCCAGCAGCTTGGGACAGGAGCAGTTCTTC. Protein sequence: CASSLGQEQFF. Full variable domain (missing parts from reference TRBV7-3 and TRBJ2-1): GAGVSQTPSNKVTEKGKYVELRCDPISGHTALYWYRQSLGQGPEFLIYFQGTGAADDSGLPNDRFFAVRPEGSVSTLKIQRTERGDSAVYLCASSLGQEQFFGPGTRLTVL.

The V and J genes are TRBV7-9 and TRBJ1-4, with D perhaps TRBD1 (5 bases). V dropped 7 bases and J dropped 0 bases, with 21 bases sitting between them. The CDR3 runs to 18 residues. Per germline, CDR1 SEHNR and CDR2 FQNEAQ (reference sequence). The CDR3 spells CASTDSGQHIATNEKLFF. CDR3 nucleotides: TGTGCCAGCACCGACAGCGGGCAACATATTGCAACTAATGAAAAACTGTTTTTT. Variable domain in full (rest from reference TRBV7-9 and TRBJ1-4): DTGVSQNPRHKITKRGQNVTFRCDPISEHNRLYWYRQTLGQGPEFLTYFQNEAQLEKSRLLSDRFSAERPKGSFSTLEIQRTEQGDSAMYLCASTDSGQHIATNEKLFFGSGTQLSVL.

This clone was picked up one time. J is TRBJ1-6 and V is TRBV4-3; TRBD1 agrees at 8 bases. V was pared by 4 bases and J by 8 bases, with 7 bases of the junction left unmatched. The CDR3 has 15 residues. In germline, CDR1 is LGHNA, CDR2 YSLEER. Here the CDR3 reads CASSPSGQGDSPLHF. Written as DNA, the CDR3 is TGCGCCAGCAGCCCCTCCGGACAGGGAGATTCACCCCTCCACTTT.

The chain recombines TRBV28 with TRBJ1-2; weak D call: TRBD1 (6 bases). The germline V gene has CDR1 MDHEN and CDR2 SYDVKM. V lost 6 bases, J lost 3 bases, and 14 bases lay in between. The CDR3 has 14 amino acids. Here the CDR3 DNA reads TGTGCCAGCAGCTCCATCAGGGGAGACTATGGCTACACCTTC. It encodes CASSSIRGDYGYTF.

CDR3 sequence: CAISERGQPQHF. The CDR3 DNA follows: TGTGCCATCAGTGAGCGGGGCCAGCCCCAGCATTTT. The V call is TRBV10-3, the J call TRBJ1-5, with D possibly matching TRBD1 (5 bases). The CDR3 length is 12 residues. The germline V gene encodes CDR1 ENHRY and CDR2 SYGVKD. V lost 2 bases to trimming and J lost 7 bases, with 6 bases between them.

The rearrangement uses TRBV21-1 and TRBJ2-2. TRBV21-1 is a pseudogene. The CDR3 has 19 amino acids. CDR3 in DNA: TGTGCCAGCAGCAACCTCCCCCTCGCGGGACAAGAAGAACCCGGGGAGCTGTTTTTT. Encoded protein: CASSNLPLAGQEEPGELFF.

This clone was counted a single time. The rearrangement links TRBV5-1 to TRBJ1-1; D is undetermined. The V end was cut by 5 bases, the J end by 3 bases, with 11 bases between. The CDR3 covers 13 residues. CDR1 is SGHRS and CDR2 is YFSETQ in the germline V gene. This chain's CDR3 is CASRPDTYTEAFF. The CDR3 bases are TGCGCCAGCAGACCTGACACTTACACTGAAGCTTTCTTT.

V usage is TRBV9 and J usage is TRBJ2-1, with TRBD1 matching over 8 bases. CDR1 SGDLS and CDR2 YYNGEE come from the germline V gene. This CDR3 is built from 16 residues. Trimming took 0 bases from V and 6 from J; bases not matched to a gene: 8. Here the CDR3 reads CASSVVGQGAGNEQFF. The CDR3 DNA sequence: TGTGCCAGCAGCGTAGTCGGGCAGGGGGCAGGCAATGAGCAGTTCTTC.

The chain links TRBV5-1 to TRBJ1-1, with 10 nucleotides matching TRBD1. V was clipped by 5 bases and J by 4 bases; unmatched bases: 8. Germline-derived CDR1 and CDR2 are SGHRS and YFSETQ. This CDR3 region has 15 residues. This CDR3 is CASSPDRGRGTEAFF. Here the CDR3 DNA reads TGCGCCAGCAGTCCAGACAGGGGGCGCGGCACTGAAGCTTTCTTT.

This chain joins TRBV5-4 and TRBJ2-5; D ambiguous. This CDR3 is built from 13 residues. Germline CDR1 is SGHNT and CDR2 is YYREEE (reference sequence). V lost 0 bases, J lost 5 bases, and 8 bases lay in between. This chain's CDR3 is CASSLASRETQYF. As DNA, the CDR3 is TGTGCCAGCAGCTTGGCCTCGAGGGAGACCCAGTACTTC.

J is TRBJ1-2 and V is TRBV6-5; D is uncertain. The germline V and J ends were trimmed by 6 bases and 4 bases, with 15 bases remaining between them. Germline V lookup: CDR1 MNHEY, CDR2 SVGAGI. The CDR3 has 14 amino acids. CDR3 loop: CASSQVGVGYGYTF. Written as DNA, the CDR3 is TGTGCCAGCAGCCAAGTCGGCGTCGGCTATGGCTACACCTTC.

The chain carries TRBV9 and TRBJ1-2, with D perhaps matching TRBD1 (6 bases). The V end was cut by 4 bases, the J end by 1 base, with 29 bases between. This CDR3 spans 20 amino acids. The germline V gene has CDR1 SGDLS and CDR2 YYNGEE. This chain's CDR3 is CASSHGSGAQGRQINYGYTF. The CDR3 DNA reads TGTGCCAGCAGCCACGGATCTGGGGCACAGGGAAGACAGATTAACTATGGCTACACCTTC.